The rows below give T cell receptor beta chains drawn from one sample of a study of blood T cell repertoires in COVID-19. The table came from immunoSEQ multiplex PCR; TCRdb's copy has only in-frame clones and leaves some out. The sample lists roughly 79,000 clones; over 80% were seen once. Sequencing used peripheral blood. The receptor set was obtained from a man aged 55 to 70 with active or convalescent COVID-19. CDR3s include the opening cysteine and the closing phenylalanine or tryptophan. Fields, in order: D gene, clone size, J gene, V gene, CDR3 protein, CDR3 DNA. The D gene is left open where the match is weak. Clone sizes are given selectively: once, few, many, or a class where the clone is expanded.

. . TRBJ1-6 TRBV18 CASSPLPRGFFYNSPLHF TGTGCCAGCTCACCCCTCCCGCGAGGGTTCTTCTATAATTCACCCCTCCACTTT
TRBD2 few TRBJ2-5 TRBV7-2 CASSRGLARSQETQYF TGTGCCAGCAGTCGCGGACTAGCGAGGTCCCAAGAGACCCAGTACTTC
. . TRBJ2-4 TRBV14 CASSHGGAENIQYF TGTGCCAGCAGCCATGGGGGGGCAGAAAACATTCAGTACTTC
TRBD2 once TRBJ2-5 TRBV9 CASSVLSGGMQGETQYF TGTGCCAGCAGCGTACTAAGCGGGGGGATGCAGGGAGAGACCCAGTACTTC
TRBD1 . TRBJ1-1 TRBV7-9 CASSSTTRAGGREAFF TGTGCCAGCAGCTCCACAACAAGGGCAGGGGGCCGGGAAGCTTTCTTT
TRBD1 . TRBJ1-2 TRBV30 CAWSVGQFDYGYTF TGTGCCTGGAGTGTGGGACAGTTTGATTATGGCTACACCTTC
TRBD1 . TRBJ2-7 TRBV10-3 CAISESGTGVYEQYF TGTGCCATCAGTGAGTCCGGGACAGGGGTCTACGAGCAGTACTTC
. . TRBJ1-1 TRBV21-1 CASSQTGFVVTEAFF TGTGCCAGCAGCCAAACGGGATTCGTGGTGACTGAAGCTTTCTTT
. . TRBJ2-1 TRBV5-4 CASSLAYEQFF TGTGCCAGCAGCTTGGCGTATGAGCAGTTCTTC
. . TRBJ2-3 TRBV6-5 CASSPPWGVGDTQYF TGTGCCAGCAGCCCACCGTGGGGAGTTGGAGATACGCAGTATTTT
. few TRBJ1-1 TRBV18 CASSPERNTEAFF TGTGCCAGCTCCCCGGAGAGAAACACTGAAGCTTTCTTT
. . TRBJ1-5 TRBV2 CASSEMTGGDQPQHF TGTGCCAGCAGTGAAATGACCGGGGGTGATCAGCCCCAGCATTTT
. . TRBJ1-3 TRBV11-3 CASSPQAGNTIYF TGTGCCAGCAGCCCCCAGGCGGGAAACACCATATATTTT
TRBD1 once TRBJ1-1 TRBV9 CASSPQGAGSTEAFF TGTGCCAGCAGCCCACAGGGGGCAGGTAGCACTGAAGCTTTCTTT